The rows below give T cell receptor beta chains drawn from one sample of a study of post-analysis software for immune sequencing data. TCRdb re-called the PCR reads with MiXCR, one entry per CDR3 protein. The repertoire includes approximately 250,000 distinct CDR3 sequences, 35% to 40% of them detected once, and less than 6% sits in the top ten. The sequencing sample was made of blood. These receptor sequences come from a girl aged 10-17 years with multiple sclerosis. Each CDR3 is given with its conserved first and last residue. D genes are given only for firm matches. Part of the rows lack a size; the others show once, few, many or a class for expanded clones.

J	D	V	size	DNA	CDR3
TRBJ2-3	.	TRBV14	.	TGTGCCAGCAGCCCTAGGGGGGTCGGGGCAAGCACAGATACGCAGTATTTT	CASSPRGVGASTDTQYF
TRBJ2-5	.	TRBV12-3/TRBV12-4	many	TGTGCCAGCAGTTTAAGGGTCCAAGAGACCCAGTACTTC	CASSLRVQETQYF
TRBJ2-5	TRBD2	TRBV3-1	many	TGTGCCAGCAGCCAGGAGGCGGTAGCGGGGATAGAGACCCAGTACTTC	CASSQEAVAGIETQYF
TRBJ2-7	TRBD1	TRBV20-1	.	TGCAGTGCTAGAATACAGGGGGTATTCAACGAGCAGTACTTC	CSARIQGVFNEQYF
TRBJ1-5	.	TRBV6-5	.	TGTGCCAGCGGGGGCCGGGGAGGCAATCAGCTCCAGCATTTT	CASGGRGGNQLQHF
TRBJ1-1	TRBD1	TRBV29-1	many	TGCAGCTCAGGGGGTCCAGGCACTGAAGCTTTCTTT	CSSGGPGTEAFF
TRBJ1-2	TRBD1	TRBV5-1	many	TGCGCCAGCAGCCTCGAAAGGACAGGGGATGGCTACACCTTC	CASSLERTGDGYTF
TRBJ2-7	.	TRBV15	many	TGTGCCACCAGCAGGGGGGCTACCTACGAGCAGTACTTC	CATSRGATYEQYF
TRBJ1-6	.	TRBV1	.	TGCACCAGCAGCCATAATACCGGGACAAGGATTTCACCCCTCCACTTT	CTSSHNTGTRISPLHF
TRBJ1-2	.	TRBV3-1	many	TGTGCCAGCAGCCAACTCGAGAAGGGCTACACCTTC	CASSQLEKGYTF
TRBJ2-1	TRBD1	TRBV10-3	few	TGTGCCATCAGACATAGTCCCGGGACAGGGAAGGATGAGCAGTTCTTC	CAIRHSPGTGKDEQFF
TRBJ2-1	.	TRBV12-3/TRBV12-4	many	TGTGCCAGCAGTTTAGCATTGGCGGGGCTCTCCTACAATGAGCAGTTCTTC	CASSLALAGLSYNEQFF
TRBJ2-4	.	TRBV18	few	TGTGCCAGCTCACCACCGCCTGTCCTGGCAGGGGGGGAAAACATTCAGTACTTC	CASSPPPVLAGGENIQYF
TRBJ2-6	.	TRBV29-1	many	TGCAGCGTTCATGGGGCTGGGGCCAACGTCCTGACTTTC	CSVHGAGANVLTF